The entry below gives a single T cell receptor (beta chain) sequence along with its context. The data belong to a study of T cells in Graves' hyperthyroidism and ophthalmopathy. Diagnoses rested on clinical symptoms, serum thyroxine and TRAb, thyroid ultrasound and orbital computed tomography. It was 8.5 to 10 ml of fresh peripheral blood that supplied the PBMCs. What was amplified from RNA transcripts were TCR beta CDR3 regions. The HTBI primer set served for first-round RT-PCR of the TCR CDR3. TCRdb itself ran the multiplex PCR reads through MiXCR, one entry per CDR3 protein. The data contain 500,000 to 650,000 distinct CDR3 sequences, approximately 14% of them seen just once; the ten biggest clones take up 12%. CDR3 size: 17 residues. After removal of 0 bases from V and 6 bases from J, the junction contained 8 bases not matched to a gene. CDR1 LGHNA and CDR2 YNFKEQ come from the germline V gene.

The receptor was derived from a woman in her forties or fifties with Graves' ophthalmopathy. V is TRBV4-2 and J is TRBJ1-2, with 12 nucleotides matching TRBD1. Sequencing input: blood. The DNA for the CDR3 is TGTGCCAGCAGCCAAGATTGGGGACAGGGGGCCCCTCATGGCTACACCTTC. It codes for CASSQDWGQGAPHGYTF.